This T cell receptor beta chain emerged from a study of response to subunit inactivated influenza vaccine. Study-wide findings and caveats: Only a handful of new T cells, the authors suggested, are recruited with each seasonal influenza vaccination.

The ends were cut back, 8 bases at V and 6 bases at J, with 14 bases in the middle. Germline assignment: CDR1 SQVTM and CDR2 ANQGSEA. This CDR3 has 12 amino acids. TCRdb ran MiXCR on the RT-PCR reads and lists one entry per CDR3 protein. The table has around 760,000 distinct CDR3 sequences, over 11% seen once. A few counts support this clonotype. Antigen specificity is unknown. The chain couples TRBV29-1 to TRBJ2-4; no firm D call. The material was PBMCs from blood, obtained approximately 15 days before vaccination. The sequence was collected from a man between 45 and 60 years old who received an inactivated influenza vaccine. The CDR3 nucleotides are TGCAGCACGAACAGAGTGCCAAACATTCAGTACTTC. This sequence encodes CSTNRVPNIQYF.